This T cell receptor beta chain was found in a study of cytomegalovirus exposure and HLA in healthy donors. This CDR3 contains 16 residues. Findings and caveats of the study: For most TCR beta V segments, an earlier analysis put the productive rate at about 90% or about 30% of the time.

The PCR contained 60 Vbeta and 13 Jbeta primers. Authors' processing steps: It was a later analysis that counted roughly 80 million unique TCR beta chains, of which some 12 million were shared. Method: immunoSEQ multiplex PCR; TCRdb's copy keeps in-frame clones and lacks some. V and J calls and clone size come straight from that table; D and trimming were deduced from the DNA. The table lists about 120,000 clones, approximately 72% of them singletons, with nearly 9.5% in the top ten. About this clone itself: As yet, its antigen is unknown.

The chain employs TRBV21-1 and TRBJ2-1; the table's D call TRBD2 went unverified against the DNA. TRBV21-1 represents a pseudogene. The sequenced sample consisted of PBMCs. This sequence was found in a woman in her forties or fifties in good health and CMV-seropositive. CDR3 residues: CASSKTERGDYNEQFF. The CDR3 region has the DNA TGTGCCAGCAGCAAAACAGAGCGGGGGGACTACAATGAGCAGTTCTTC.